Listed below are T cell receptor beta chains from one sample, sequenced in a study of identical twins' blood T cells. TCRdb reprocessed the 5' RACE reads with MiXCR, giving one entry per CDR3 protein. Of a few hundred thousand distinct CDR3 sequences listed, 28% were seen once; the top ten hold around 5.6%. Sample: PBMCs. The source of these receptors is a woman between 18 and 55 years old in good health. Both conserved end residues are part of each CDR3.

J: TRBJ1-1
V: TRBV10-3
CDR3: CAISERREAESFF

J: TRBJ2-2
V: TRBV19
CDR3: CASSMIQEAGELFF

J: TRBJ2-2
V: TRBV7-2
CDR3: CASSFFGTGELFF

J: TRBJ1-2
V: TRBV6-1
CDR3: CASRGWSDYGYTF

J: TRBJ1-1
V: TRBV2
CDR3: CASSAQGDTEAFF

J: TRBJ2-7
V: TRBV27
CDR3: CASSLWDRPYEQYF

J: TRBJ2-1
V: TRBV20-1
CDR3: CSAREPSHNEQFF

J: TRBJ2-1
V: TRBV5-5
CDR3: CASSIQPGQGTYNEQFF

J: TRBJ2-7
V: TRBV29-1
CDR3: CSVSGSDEQYF

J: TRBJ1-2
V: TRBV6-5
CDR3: CASSYEKRGSGYTF

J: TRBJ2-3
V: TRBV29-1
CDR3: CSVVSLRQITDTQYF

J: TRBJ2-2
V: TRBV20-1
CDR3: CSARAPATSEAGELFF

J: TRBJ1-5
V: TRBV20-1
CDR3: CSARDPDVSNQPQHF

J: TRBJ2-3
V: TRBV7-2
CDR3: CASSLFEEGGSDTQYF

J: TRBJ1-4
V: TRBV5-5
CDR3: CASSLGKPGGEKLFF

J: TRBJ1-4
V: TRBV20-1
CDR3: CSALDRANEKLFF

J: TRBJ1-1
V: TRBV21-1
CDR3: CASSVRHLGPNTEAFF

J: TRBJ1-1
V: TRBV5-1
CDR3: CASSRGSPTATEAFF

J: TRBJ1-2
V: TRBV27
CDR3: CASSLGRGQGYGYTF

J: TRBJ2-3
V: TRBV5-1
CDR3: CASSQWTSGRTSTDTQYF

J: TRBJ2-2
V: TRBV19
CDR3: CASKVGRVNGELFF

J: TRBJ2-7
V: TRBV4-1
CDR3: CASSQGPGHEQYF

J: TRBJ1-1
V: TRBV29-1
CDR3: CSVRWGTEAFF

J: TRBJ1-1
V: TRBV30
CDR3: CAWSGHTEAFF

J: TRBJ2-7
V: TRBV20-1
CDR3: CSAKATGGDYEQYF

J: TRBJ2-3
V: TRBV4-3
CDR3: CASSQGGSTDTQYF

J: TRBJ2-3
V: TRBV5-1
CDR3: CASSVPKGSSADTQYF

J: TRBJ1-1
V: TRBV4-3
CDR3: CASSQESITEAFF

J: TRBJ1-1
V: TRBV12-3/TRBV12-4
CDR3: CASRRVGGTEAFF

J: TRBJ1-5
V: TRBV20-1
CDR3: CSARIWGQGQPQHF

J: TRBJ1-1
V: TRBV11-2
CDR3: CASSLNQDSRAFF

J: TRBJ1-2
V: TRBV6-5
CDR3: CASSYDRNARPNGYTF

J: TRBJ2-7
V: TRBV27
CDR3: CASRRTYSYEQYF

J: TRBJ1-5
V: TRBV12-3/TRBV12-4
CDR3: CASSGFPNSNQPQHF

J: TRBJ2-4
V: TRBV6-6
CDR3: CASSDYKQGARNIQYF

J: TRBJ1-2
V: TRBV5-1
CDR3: CASSSQGAPQIGYTF

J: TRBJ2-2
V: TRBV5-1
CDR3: CASSSTGQRNTGELFF

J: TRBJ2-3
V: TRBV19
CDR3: CASSIAGRSTDTQYF

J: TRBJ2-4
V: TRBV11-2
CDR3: CATRILAKNIQYF

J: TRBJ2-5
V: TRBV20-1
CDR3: CSALRQVEETQYF

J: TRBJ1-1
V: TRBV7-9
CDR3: CASSFHLRGAPEAFF

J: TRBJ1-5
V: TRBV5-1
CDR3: CASGLGGTESNQPQHF

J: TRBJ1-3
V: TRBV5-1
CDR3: CASSGGTHSGNTIYF

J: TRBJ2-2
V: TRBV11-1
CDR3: CASSLFQNTGELFF

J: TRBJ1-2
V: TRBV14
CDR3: CASSQLGLMRGYTF

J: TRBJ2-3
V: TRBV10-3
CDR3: CAISDDRASTDTQYF

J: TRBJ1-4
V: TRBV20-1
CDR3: CSARLLSREKLFF

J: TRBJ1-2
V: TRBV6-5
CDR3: CTSSYQGRTYGYTF

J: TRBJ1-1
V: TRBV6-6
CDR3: CASSYRSFFGAFF

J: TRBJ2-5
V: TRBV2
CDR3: CASLDGYQETQYF

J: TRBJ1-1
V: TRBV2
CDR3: CASRLAFF

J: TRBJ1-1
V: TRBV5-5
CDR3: CAGRRGQRTEAFF

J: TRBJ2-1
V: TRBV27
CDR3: CASSLSTPHEQFF

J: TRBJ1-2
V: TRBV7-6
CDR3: CASSLERTSNYGYTF

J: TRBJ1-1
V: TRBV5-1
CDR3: CASSLNKEAFF